The 28 T cell receptor beta chains below come from one sample, sequenced in a study of technical replicates of blood from a handful of donors. The table came from immunoSEQ multiplex PCR; TCRdb's copy has only in-frame clones and leaves some out. The sample lists about 74,000 clones; over 90% were seen once. Material: T cells isolated from PBMCs. These receptors all come from a human donor in good health.

The chain is built from TRBV5-4 and TRBJ2-3; 13 nucleotides line up with TRBD2. The germline V gene has CDR1 SGHNT and CDR2 YYREEE (reference sequence). V lost 4 bases, J lost 0 bases, and 2 bases stayed unmatched. The CDR3 extends over 16 amino acids. The CDR3 here is CASSEGLAGSTDTQYF. CDR3 nucleotides: TGTGCCAGCAGCGAGGGACTAGCGGGAAGCACAGATACGCAGTATTTT.

The CDR3 sequence is CASSIKDSGPRGYTF. CDR3 bases: TGTGCCAGCAGCATCAAGGACAGTGGACCGCGTGGCTACACCTTC. This chain links TRBV11-2 with TRBJ1-2, with D possibly being TRBD1 (6 bases). Trimming removed 5 bases at V and 7 bases at J, with 20 bases between. The V gene's germline CDR1 is SGHAT and CDR2 FQNNGV. This CDR3 is built from 15 residues.

The rearrangement joins TRBV20-1 to TRBJ2-7; D is undetermined. Per the germline V gene, CDR1 is DFQATT and CDR2 is SNEGSKA (reference sequence). V lost 7 bases, J lost 1 base, and 8 bases lay in between. This CDR3 region has 11 residues. CDR3 amino acids: CSVLTSYEQYF. CDR3 DNA: TGCAGTGTTTTGACTTCCTACGAGCAGTACTTC.

The V and J genes are TRBV18 and TRBJ1-1; D perhaps matches TRBD1 (5 bases). With 3 bases removed from V and 3 bases from J, the gap between germline ends came to 14 bases. Germline V gives CDR1 KGHSH, CDR2 LQKENI. The CDR3 loop spans 15 amino acids. The CDR3 loop is CASSPDTDADTEAFF. CDR3 nucleotide sequence: TGTGCCAGCTCACCGGACACAGACGCGGACACTGAAGCTTTCTTT.

The rearrangement uses TRBV6-1 and TRBJ2-3; D might be TRBD2 (5 bases). The V gene lost 0 bases and the J gene lost 1 base, with 8 bases spanning the gap. Germline CDR1 and CDR2: MNHNS and SASEGT. The CDR3 consists of 15 residues. CDR3 bases: TGTGCCAGCAGTGAAGCGGGAGTTGGCACAGATACGCAGTATTTT. The encoded protein is CASSEAGVGTDTQYF.

The rearrangement joins TRBV5-8 to TRBJ2-5, with a possible D match to TRBD1 (5 bases). V lost 4 bases and J 0 bases, leaving 10 bases between the germline ends. CDR3 length: 14 amino acids. Germline CDR1 and CDR2: SGHTS and YDEGEE. CDR3 region: CASSVHRYQETQYF. DNA for the CDR3: TGTGCCAGCAGCGTACACAGGTACCAAGAGACCCAGTACTTC.

This sequence joins TRBV27 and TRBJ2-1, with TRBD2 identical over 11 bases. Trimming took 6 bases from V and 4 from J; bases not matched to a gene: 5. Per the germline V gene, CDR1 is MNHEY and CDR2 is SMNVEV (reference sequence). The CDR3 loop spans 15 amino acids. For the CDR3, the DNA is TGTGCCAGCAGCTATAGCGGGAGGGTTTACAATGAGCAGTTCTTC. Translated: CASSYSGRVYNEQFF.

The V and J genes are TRBV27 and TRBJ1-5; 9 positions match TRBD1. Trimming at V came to 0 bases and at J to 6 bases, leaving 9 bases not matched to a gene. The CDR3 consists of 17 residues. Germline V gene data show CDR1 as MNHEY and CDR2 as SMNVEV (reference sequence). This chain's CDR3 is CASSLSSPGTGFQPQHF. Written as DNA, the CDR3 is TGTGCCAGCAGTTTATCCTCACCAGGGACAGGGTTTCAGCCCCAGCATTTT.

The chain joins TRBV5-5 to TRBJ1-5; D possibly corresponds to TRBD1 (5 bases). With 3 bases removed from V and 1 base from J, the gap between germline ends came to 11 bases. Germline V CDR1 and CDR2: SGHKS, YYEKEE (reference sequence). The CDR3 spans 15 residues. In nucleotides, the CDR3 is TGTGCCAGCAGCTCAGGGCACCTAAGCAATCAGCCCCAGCATTTT. It is translated as CASSSGHLSNQPQHF.

The V and J genes are TRBV30 and TRBJ1-2, with D tentatively TRBD1 (6 bases). CDR3 size: 12 residues. V lost 4 bases and J 7 bases, leaving 13 bases between the germline ends. Germline V CDR1 and CDR2: GTSNPN, SVGIG (reference sequence). Written as DNA, the CDR3 is TGTGCCTGGAACAGGGTTGCAGGTGGCTACACCTTC. This encodes CAWNRVAGGYTF. Full variable domain (rest looked up from reference TRBV30 and TRBJ1-2): SQTIHQWPATLVQPVGSPLSLECTVEGTSNPNLYWYRQAAGRGLQLLFYSVGIGQISSEVPQNLSASRPQDRQFILSSKKLLLSDSGFYLCAWNRVAGGYTFGSGTRLTVV.

V is TRBV12-5 and J is TRBJ2-5, with 7 bases lining up with TRBD1. Germline V gene lookup returns CDR1 LGHNT and CDR2 FRNRAP. This CDR3 has 16 residues. J lost 5 bases, V lost 5 bases, and 14 bases had no gene match. CDR3 DNA: TGTGCTAGTGGTCTTGACAGGGAAACGGACGGGGAGACCCAGTACTTC. Protein: CASGLDRETDGETQYF.

This clone was seen once. V usage is TRBV11-2 and J usage is TRBJ2-3; TRBD2 agrees at 9 bases. The CDR3 spans 17 residues. Trimming cost V 5 bases and J 8 bases; bases outside gene matches: 17. The germline V gene encodes CDR1 SGHAT and CDR2 FQNNGV. In DNA, the CDR3 is TGTGCCAGCAGCAATTCCGGGACTAGCTTGGAGGGGGCTACGCAGTATTTT. It specifies CASSNSGTSLEGATQYF.

The chain has TRBV30 and TRBJ1-2; a weak D match, TRBD1 (6 bases). This CDR3 has 11 amino acids. Per germline, CDR1 GTSNPN and CDR2 SVGIG (reference sequence). Trimming took 3 bases from V and 4 from J, leaving 6 bases between them. The CDR3 sequence is CAWSRGYGYTF. In DNA form, the CDR3 reads TGTGCCTGGAGCAGGGGCTATGGCTACACCTTC.

The chain uses TRBV30 and TRBJ1-1, with TRBD1 identical over 10 bases. The junction had 4 bases not matched to a gene; V was cut back by 2 bases and J by 10 bases. The CDR3 has 12 residues. CDR1 is GTSNPN and CDR2 is SVGIG in the germline V gene (reference sequence). CDR3 amino acids: CAWSSDRGRAFF. The CDR3 DNA reads TGTGCCTGGAGTTCGGACAGGGGGAGAGCTTTCTTT.

The table lists this clone with a count of one. This chain connects TRBV4-2 to TRBJ1-6; tentative D call: TRBD1 (5 bases). Trimming removed 0 bases from V and 7 bases from J, with 10 bases in between. The length of the CDR3 is 15 residues. Germline CDR1 reads LGHNA; CDR2 reads YNFKEQ. The CDR3 DNA is TGTGCCAGCAGCCAAGATATCCAGGGAAATTCACCCCTCCACTTT. Its protein is CASSQDIQGNSPLHF.

This clone was recorded only once. The genes are TRBV5-6 and TRBJ2-7, with unresolved D. The length of the CDR3 is 13 residues. Trimming removed 0 bases from V and 3 bases from J, with 7 bases in between. Germline values: CDR1 SGHDT, CDR2 YYEEEE. For the CDR3, the DNA is TGTGCCAGCAGCTTGGGGCAGTTCTACGAGCAGTACTTC. Amino acid sequence: CASSLGQFYEQYF.

This chain links TRBV2 with TRBJ2-2; D possibly corresponds to TRBD2 (6 bases). Trimming took off 8 bases at V and 5 bases at J, with 9 bases between the two ends. The germline CDR1 and CDR2 sequences are SNHLY and FYNNEI. This CDR3 comprises 12 residues. CDR3: CASPRGTGELFF. The CDR3 coding sequence is TGTGCCAGCCCTCGGGGGACCGGGGAGCTGTTTTTT.

The V and J genes are TRBV28 and TRBJ2-3; 13 nucleotides agree with TRBD2. Germline V lookup: CDR1 MDHEN, CDR2 SYDVKM. This CDR3 is 16 amino acids long. J was trimmed by 4 bases and V by 6 bases; bases with no gene match: 7. This CDR3 is CASRGLGLAGADTQYF. The CDR3 nucleotides read TGTGCCAGCAGAGGGTTAGGACTAGCGGGAGCAGATACGCAGTATTTT.

The chain uses TRBV5-1 and TRBJ2-3; the D is unclear. Germline values: CDR1 SGHRS, CDR2 YFSETQ. CDR3 length: 16 residues. Trimming took off 4 bases at V and 4 bases at J, with 19 bases between the two ends. This CDR3 reads CASSPTVLARPDTQYF. The CDR3 DNA follows: TGCGCCAGCAGCCCCACGGTGCTCGCTAGACCAGATACGCAGTATTTT.

The DNA for the CDR3 is TGTGCCAGCCAGGGTTACGGAAACACCATATATTTT. Its protein is CASQGYGNTIYF. The gene calls are TRBV6-5 and TRBJ1-3; a weak D match, TRBD1 (5 bases). The V gene's germline CDR1 is MNHEY and CDR2 SVGAGI. The ends were cut back, 8 bases at V and 4 bases at J, with 9 bases in the middle. The CDR3 has 12 residues.

The chain links TRBV7-6 to TRBJ1-3; D gene unclear. Looked up from germline, CDR1 is SGHVS and CDR2 is FNYEAQ. Trimming removed 0 bases at V and 0 bases at J, with 3 bases between. CDR3 length: 14 amino acids. Here the CDR3 reads CASSLAHSGNTIYF. CDR3 DNA sequence: TGTGCCAGCAGCTTAGCCCACTCTGGAAACACCATATATTTT.

The chain employs TRBV9 and TRBJ2-1; the match to TRBD2 covers 12 bases. Trimming cost V 7 bases and J 7 bases; bases outside gene matches: 3. The germline V gene has CDR1 SGDLS and CDR2 YYNGEE. This CDR3 is 13 amino acids long. The CDR3: CASGLAGINEQFF. In nucleotides, the CDR3 is TGTGCCAGCGGACTAGCGGGGATAAATGAGCAGTTCTTC.

This sequence joins TRBV5-1 and TRBJ2-5; 8 positions match TRBD1. Germline assignment: CDR1 SGHRS and CDR2 YFSETQ. V shed 4 bases and J 6 bases; nucleotides not matched to a gene: 11. The CDR3 is made up of 15 amino acids. CDR3 region: CASSASTGVVKTQYF. The CDR3 region has the DNA TGCGCCAGCAGCGCCTCGACAGGGGTAGTTAAGACCCAGTACTTC.

This chain connects TRBV11-2 to TRBJ2-6, with 8 nucleotides matching TRBD1. With 5 bases clipped from V and 2 bases from J, the junction kept 2 bases outside the gene matches. This CDR3 has 15 residues. Germline V gene sequence: CDR1 SGHAT, CDR2 FQNNGV. DNA for the CDR3: TGTGCCAGCAGCCAACAGGGGGCTGGGGCCAACGTCCTGACTTTC. It yields the protein CASSQQGAGANVLTF.

The chain employs TRBV11-3 and TRBJ2-7; D uncertain. Germline-derived CDR1 and CDR2 are SGHNT and YENEEA. The CDR3 length is 11 residues. The ends were cut back, 1 base at V and 4 bases at J, with 2 bases in the middle. CDR3 in DNA: TGTGCCAGCAGCTTAGCTTACGAGCAGTACTTC. It translates to CASSLAYEQYF.

This chain uses TRBV2 with TRBJ2-7; 10 bases fit TRBD2. The V and J ends lost 10 bases and 6 bases, in that order; junction bases with no gene match: 12. This CDR3 region has 14 residues. Germline V gene lookup returns CDR1 SNHLY and CDR2 FYNNEI. CDR3 nucleotides: TGTGCCACCAATCCGGGACTAGCGTCCGGCGAGCAGTACTTC. Amino acid sequence: CATNPGLASGEQYF. Supplemented by reference TRBV2 and TRBJ2-7, the full variable domain reads EPEVTQTPSHQVTQMGQEVILRCVPISNHLYFYWYRQILGQKVEFLVSFYNNEISEKSEIFDDQFSVERPDGSNFTLKIRSTKLEDSAMYFCATNPGLASGEQYFGPGTRLTVT.

V is TRBV19 and J is TRBJ2-3; TRBD1 matches at 7 bases. Germline-derived CDR1 and CDR2 are LNHDA and SQIVND (reference sequence). V shed 3 bases and J 3 bases; nucleotides not matched to a gene: 6. The CDR3 contains 15 residues. CDR3 residues: CASSMLGTVTDTQYF. The DNA of the CDR3 is TGTGCCAGTAGTATGCTTGGGACAGTAACAGATACGCAGTATTTT.

V gene TRBV10-3 combines with J gene TRBJ1-2; 9 positions agree with TRBD1. Trimming at V came to 6 bases and at J to 6 bases, leaving 20 bases not matched to a gene. The germline V gene encodes CDR1 ENHRY and CDR2 SYGVKD. This CDR3 is built from 18 residues. CDR3 DNA sequence: TGTGCCATCAGACCCGGGACAGGGCGAACATCTTGGAGCGATGGCTACACCTTC. It yields the protein CAIRPGTGRTSWSDGYTF.